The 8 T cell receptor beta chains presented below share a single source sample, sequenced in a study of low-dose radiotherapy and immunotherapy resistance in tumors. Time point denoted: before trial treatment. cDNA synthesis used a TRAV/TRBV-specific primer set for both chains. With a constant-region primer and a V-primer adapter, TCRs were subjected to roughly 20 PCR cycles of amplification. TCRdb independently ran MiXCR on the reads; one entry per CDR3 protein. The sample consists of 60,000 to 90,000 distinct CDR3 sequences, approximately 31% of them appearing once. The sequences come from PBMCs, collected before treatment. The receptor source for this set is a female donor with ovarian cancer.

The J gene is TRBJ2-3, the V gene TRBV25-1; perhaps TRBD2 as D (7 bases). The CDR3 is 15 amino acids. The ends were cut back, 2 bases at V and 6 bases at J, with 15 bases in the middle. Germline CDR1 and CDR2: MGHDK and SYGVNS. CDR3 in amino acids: CASSERRGGGDTQYF. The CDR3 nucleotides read TGTGCCAGCAGTGAAAGACGAGGGGGAGGGGATACGCAGTATTTT.

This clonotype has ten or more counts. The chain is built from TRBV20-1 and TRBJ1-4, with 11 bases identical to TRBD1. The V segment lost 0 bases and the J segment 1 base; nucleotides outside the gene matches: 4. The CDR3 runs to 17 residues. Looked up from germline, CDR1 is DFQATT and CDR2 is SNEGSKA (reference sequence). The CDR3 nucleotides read TGCAGTGCTAGAGACCGGGACAGGGGGGGAACTAATGAAAAACTGTTTTTT. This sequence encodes CSARDRDRGGTNEKLFF.

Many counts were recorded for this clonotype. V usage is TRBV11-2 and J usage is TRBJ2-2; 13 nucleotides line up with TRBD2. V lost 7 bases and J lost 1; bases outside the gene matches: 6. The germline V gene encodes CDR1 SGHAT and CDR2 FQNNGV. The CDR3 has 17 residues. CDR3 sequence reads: CASTRLAGGRNTGELFF. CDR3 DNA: TGTGCCAGCACCAGACTAGCGGGGGGAAGGAACACCGGGGAGCTGTTTTTT.

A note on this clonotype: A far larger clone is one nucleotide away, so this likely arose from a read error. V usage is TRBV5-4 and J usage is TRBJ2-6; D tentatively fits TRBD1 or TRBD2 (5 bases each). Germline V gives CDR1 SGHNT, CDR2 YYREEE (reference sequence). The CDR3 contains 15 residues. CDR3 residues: CASSRGGYGANVPTF. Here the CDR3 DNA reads TGTGCCAGCAGCCGGGGCGGATATGGGGCCAACGTCCCGACTTTC. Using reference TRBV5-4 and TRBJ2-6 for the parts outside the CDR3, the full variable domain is ETGVTQSPTHLIKTRGQQVTLRCSSQSGHNTVSWYQQALGQGPQFIFQYYREEENGRGNFPPRFSGLQFPNYSSELNVNALELDDSALYLCASSRGGYGANVPTFGAGSRLTVL.

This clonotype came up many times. CDR3 amino acids: CASSLAPGSGTEAFF. DNA for the CDR3: TGCGCCAGCAGCTTGGCTCCAGGTTCGGGCACTGAAGCTTTCTTT. V and J are TRBV5-1 and TRBJ1-1, with no clear D. This CDR3 contains 15 residues. V was trimmed by 0 bases and J by 4 bases, leaving 13 bases between them. The germline V gene encodes CDR1 SGHRS and CDR2 YFSETQ.

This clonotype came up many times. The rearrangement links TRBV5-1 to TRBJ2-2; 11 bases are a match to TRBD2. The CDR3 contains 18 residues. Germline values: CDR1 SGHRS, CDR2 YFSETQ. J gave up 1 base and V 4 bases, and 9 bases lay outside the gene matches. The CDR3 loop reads CASSPGLLAGENTGELFF. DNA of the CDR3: TGCGCCAGCAGCCCAGGCCTACTAGCGGGGGAGAACACCGGGGAGCTGTTTTTT. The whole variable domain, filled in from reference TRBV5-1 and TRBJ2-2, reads KAGVTQTPRYLIKTRGQQVTLSCSPISGHRSVSWYQQTPGQGLQFLFEYFSETQRNKGNFPGRFSGRQFSNSRSEMNVSTLELGDSALYLCASSPGLLAGENTGELFFGEGSRLTVL.

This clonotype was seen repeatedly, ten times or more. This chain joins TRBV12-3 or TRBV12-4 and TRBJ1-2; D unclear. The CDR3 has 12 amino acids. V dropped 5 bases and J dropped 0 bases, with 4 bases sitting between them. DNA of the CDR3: TGTGCCAGCAGTCTTACTAACTATGGCTACACCTTC. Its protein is CASSLTNYGYTF.

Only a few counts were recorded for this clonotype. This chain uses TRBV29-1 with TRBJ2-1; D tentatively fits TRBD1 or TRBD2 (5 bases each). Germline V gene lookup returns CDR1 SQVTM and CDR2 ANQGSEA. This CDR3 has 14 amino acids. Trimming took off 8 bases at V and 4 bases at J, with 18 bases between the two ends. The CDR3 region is CSTKSGTTYNEQFF. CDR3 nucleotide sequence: TGCAGCACTAAATCCGGGACGACGTACAATGAGCAGTTCTTC.